Following are 5 T cell receptor beta chains from one sample sequenced in a study of early T cells in non-severe SARS-CoV-2 infection. In TCRdb, the 5' RACE reads were re-called with MiXCR into one record per CDR3 protein. Of 65,000 to 85,000 distinct CDR3 sequences listed, 8% to 10% are singletons. Specimen: whole blood, collected at baseline. The receptors shown here come from an adult who was a healthcare worker with PCR-confirmed SARS-CoV-2 infection or an uninfected control (not recorded which).

This clonotype was counted many times. The chain uses TRBV6-1 and TRBJ2-4; 7 bases are a match to TRBD1. The V gene end was trimmed by 0 bases and the J gene end by 4 bases; junction bases not matched to a gene: 15. CDR3 length equals 19 residues. CDR1 is MNHNS and CDR2 is SASEGT in the germline V gene. The CDR3, as DNA: TGTGCCAGCAGTGAAGCTAAATCGACAGGGACCACCCGAAAAAACATTCAGTACTTC. Protein sequence: CASSEAKSTGTTRKNIQYF.

The sample holds one count of this clonotype. For the CDR3, the DNA is TGTGCCAGCAGTTCCCGCGGGTTAAAACTGTTTTTT. This encodes CASSSRGLKLFF. The chain links TRBV7-9 to TRBJ1-4; D gene ambiguous. With 6 bases removed from V and 10 bases from J, the gap between germline ends came to 12 bases. This CDR3 has 12 amino acids. CDR1 and CDR2 (germline): SEHNR, FQNEAQ (reference sequence).

This clonotype was recorded at least ten times. This chain connects TRBV12-3 or TRBV12-4 to TRBJ2-1, with D unclear. The ends were cut back, 5 bases at V and 7 bases at J, with 6 bases in the middle. This CDR3 is 11 amino acids long. The CDR3 DNA reads as TGTGCCAGCAGTGCCACTAATGAGCAGTTCTTC. Translating it yields CASSATNEQFF.

Ten or more counts support this clonotype. The V call is TRBV4-3, the J call TRBJ1-6; D is uncertain. Looked up from germline, CDR1 is LGHNA and CDR2 is YSLEER. With 0 bases removed from V and 6 bases from J, the gap between germline ends came to 9 bases. CDR3 length equals 15 residues. DNA of the CDR3: TGCGCCAGCAGCCAAGATCGCCGGTCTAATTCACCCCTCCACTTT. It yields the protein CASSQDRRSNSPLHF.

This clonotype was detected ten times or more. The genes are TRBV12-3 or TRBV12-4 and TRBJ2-7; 9 bases line up with TRBD2. The CDR3 extends over 16 amino acids. V lost 3 bases and J lost 2; bases outside the gene matches: 8. The CDR3 spells CASSLAGGKYAYEQYF. CDR3 in DNA: TGTGCCAGCAGTTTGGCGGGAGGGAAATACGCCTACGAGCAGTACTTC.